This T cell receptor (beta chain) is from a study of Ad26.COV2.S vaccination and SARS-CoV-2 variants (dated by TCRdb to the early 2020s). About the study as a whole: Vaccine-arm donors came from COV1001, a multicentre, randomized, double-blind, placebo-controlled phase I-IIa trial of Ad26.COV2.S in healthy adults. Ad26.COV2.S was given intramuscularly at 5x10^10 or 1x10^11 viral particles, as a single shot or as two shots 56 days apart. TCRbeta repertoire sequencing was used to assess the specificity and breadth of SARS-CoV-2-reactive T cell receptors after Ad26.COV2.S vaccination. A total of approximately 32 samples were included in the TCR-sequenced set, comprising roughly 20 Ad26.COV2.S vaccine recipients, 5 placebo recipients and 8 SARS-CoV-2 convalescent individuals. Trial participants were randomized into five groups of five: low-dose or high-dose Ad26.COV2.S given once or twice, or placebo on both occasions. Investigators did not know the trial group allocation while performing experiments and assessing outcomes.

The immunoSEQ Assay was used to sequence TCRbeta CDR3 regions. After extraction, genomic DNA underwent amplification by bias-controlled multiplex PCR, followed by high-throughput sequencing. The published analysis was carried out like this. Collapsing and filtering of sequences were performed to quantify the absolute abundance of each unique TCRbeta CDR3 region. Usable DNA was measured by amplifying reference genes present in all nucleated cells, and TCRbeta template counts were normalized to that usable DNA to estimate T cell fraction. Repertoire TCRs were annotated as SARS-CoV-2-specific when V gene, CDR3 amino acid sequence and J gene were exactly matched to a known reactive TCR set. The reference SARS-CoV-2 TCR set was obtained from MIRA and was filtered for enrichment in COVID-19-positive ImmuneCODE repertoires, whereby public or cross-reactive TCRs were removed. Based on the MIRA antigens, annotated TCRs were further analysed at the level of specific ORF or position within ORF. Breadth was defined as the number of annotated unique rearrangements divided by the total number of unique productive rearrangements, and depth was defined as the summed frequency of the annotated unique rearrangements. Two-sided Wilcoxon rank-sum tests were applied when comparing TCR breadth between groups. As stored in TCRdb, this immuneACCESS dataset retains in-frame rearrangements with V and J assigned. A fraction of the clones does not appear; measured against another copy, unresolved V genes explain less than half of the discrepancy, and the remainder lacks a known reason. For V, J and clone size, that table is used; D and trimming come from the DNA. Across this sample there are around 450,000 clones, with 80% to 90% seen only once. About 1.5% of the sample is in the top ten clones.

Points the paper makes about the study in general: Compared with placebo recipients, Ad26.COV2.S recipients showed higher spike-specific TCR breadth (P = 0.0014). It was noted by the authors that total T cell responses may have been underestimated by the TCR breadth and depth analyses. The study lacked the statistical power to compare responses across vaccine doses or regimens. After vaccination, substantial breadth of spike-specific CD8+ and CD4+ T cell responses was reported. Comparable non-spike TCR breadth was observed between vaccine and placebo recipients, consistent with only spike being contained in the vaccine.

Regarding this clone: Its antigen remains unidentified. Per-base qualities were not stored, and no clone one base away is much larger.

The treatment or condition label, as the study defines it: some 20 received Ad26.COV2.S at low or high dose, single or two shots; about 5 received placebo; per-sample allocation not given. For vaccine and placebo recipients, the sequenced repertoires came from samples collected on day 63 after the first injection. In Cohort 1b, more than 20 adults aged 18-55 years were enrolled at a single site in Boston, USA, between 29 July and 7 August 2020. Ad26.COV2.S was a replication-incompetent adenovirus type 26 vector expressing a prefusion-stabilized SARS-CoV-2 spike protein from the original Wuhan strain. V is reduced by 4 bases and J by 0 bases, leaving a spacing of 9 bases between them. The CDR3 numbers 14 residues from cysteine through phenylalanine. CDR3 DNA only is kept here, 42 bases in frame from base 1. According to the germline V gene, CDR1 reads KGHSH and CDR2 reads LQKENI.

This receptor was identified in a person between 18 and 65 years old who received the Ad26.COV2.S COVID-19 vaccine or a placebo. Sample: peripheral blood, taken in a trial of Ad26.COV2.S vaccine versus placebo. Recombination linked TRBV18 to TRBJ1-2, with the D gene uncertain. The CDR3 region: CASSLDTANYGYTF. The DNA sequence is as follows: TGTGCCAGCTCACTAGACACGGCTAACTATGGCTACACCTTC.